This paragraph covers one T cell receptor (beta chain) sequence. Measured with immunoSEQ multiplex PCR; TCRdb has only the in-frame clones, and not every one. Of around 100,000 clones in the sample, about 85% were seen once. The CDR3 sequence is 14 residues long. The V gene's germline CDR1 is LNHNV and CDR2 YYDKDF (reference sequence). The V gene end was trimmed by 5 bases and the J gene end by 3 bases; junction bases not matched to a gene: 7. The sample comes from a study of PD-L1 blockade in urothelial cancer. The J gene is TRBJ2-7, the V gene TRBV15; 7 positions match TRBD1. Sequenced material: PBMCs, taken around atezolizumab (anti-PD-L1) treatment. The TCR comes from a man between 45 and 60 years old with urothelial cancer. DNA of the CDR3: TGTGCCACCAGCGACCCGGGACAGCACTACGAGCAGTACTTC. Translating it yields CATSDPGQHYEQYF.